This TCR beta chain was profiled in a study of radiation and T cells in renal cell carcinoma. Indicated time point: blood 2 weeks post-SBRT. Treatment of the sample: 15 Gy SBRT to primary tumor, nephrectomy 4 weeks later. Germline loops: CDR1 SEHNR, CDR2 FQNEAQ (reference sequence). Between the trimmed V and J ends, which lost 1 base and 5 bases, there was a span of 12 bases. The CDR3 extends over 14 amino acids. The protocol was immunoSEQ multiplex PCR, while the TCRdb copy is restricted to in-frame clones and leaves out a portion. Of 100,000 to 150,000 clones in the sample, 75% to 90% are singletons; the top ten hold 1.5% to 2%.

The V and J genes are TRBV7-9 and TRBJ2-7; D is uncertain. The sequences come from blood, collected from a patient whose treatment included radiotherapy and nephrectomy. The source is a woman aged 55 to 70 with renal cell carcinoma. CDR3 bases: TGTGCCAGCAGCTTAGGCGCGGACCTCCACGAGCAGTACTTC. This sequence encodes CASSLGADLHEQYF.